These 21 T cell receptor beta chains share one sample of origin, sequenced in a study of cytomegalovirus exposure and HLA in healthy donors. Researchers ran the PCR with 60 Vbeta and 13 Jbeta primers. Measured with immunoSEQ multiplex PCR; TCRdb has only the in-frame clones, and not every one. The sample has under 200,000 clones; about four fifths are singletons. The sample consisted of PBMCs. These receptors were collected from a woman aged 50 to 60 in good health and CMV-seronegative.

The chain combines TRBV4-3 with TRBJ1-2; tentative D call: TRBD1 (6 bases). CDR1 and CDR2 (germline): LGHNA, YSLEER. The CDR3 loop spans 15 amino acids. Between the trimmed V and J ends, which lost 5 bases and 2 bases, there was a span of 15 bases. CDR3 loop: CASSSTGTPNYGYTF. The CDR3 bases are TGCGCCAGCAGCTCAACCGGGACACCCAACTATGGCTACACCTTC.

The V gene is TRBV12-5, the J gene TRBJ1-6, with a possible D match to TRBD1 (6 bases). CDR1 is LGHNT, CDR2 FRNRAP, per germline. V was clipped by 6 bases and J by 7 bases, with 16 bases between them. CDR3 size: 15 residues. The CDR3 is CASGALSTGNSPLHF. The CDR3 coding sequence is TGTGCTAGTGGGGCATTGAGTACAGGGAATTCACCCCTCCACTTT.

The chain recombines TRBV9 with TRBJ2-2, with D unclear. V was cut by 1 base and J by 7 bases, with 5 bases left in between. The CDR3 contains 12 residues. Germline values: CDR1 SGDLS, CDR2 YYNGEE. CDR3 in amino acids: CASSVSNGELFF. In nucleotides, the CDR3 is TGTGCCAGCAGCGTATCCAACGGGGAGCTGTTTTTT.

As DNA, the CDR3 is TGTGCCACCGCTCGAGATAATTCACCCCTCCACTTT. It codes for CATARDNSPLHF. This chain connects TRBV25-1 to TRBJ1-6; D unresolved. Germline V gives CDR1 MGHDK, CDR2 SYGVNS. The CDR3 is 12 residues long. V was cut by 10 bases and J by 5 bases, with 9 bases left in between.

This chain connects TRBV2 to TRBJ2-1, with TRBD2 matching 10 bases. This CDR3 region has 15 residues. Germline CDR1 reads SNHLY; CDR2 reads FYNNEI. V was clipped by 6 bases and J by 6 bases; unmatched bases: 8. The CDR3 coding sequence is TGTGCCAGCAGAGGTACTAGCGGGGATCCCAATGAGCAGTTCTTC. This encodes CASRGTSGDPNEQFF.

This rearrangement joins TRBV27 to TRBJ1-2, with 8 positions matching TRBD1. The germline gives CDR1 MNHEY, CDR2 SMNVEV (reference sequence). CDR3 size: 13 residues. With 5 bases clipped from V and 7 bases from J, the junction kept 6 bases outside the gene matches. CDR3 residues: CASSLRTGFGYTF. The CDR3 DNA reads TGTGCCAGCAGTCTAAGGACAGGGTTTGGCTACACCTTC.

This clone was counted a single time. The rearrangement uses TRBV7-2 and TRBJ1-4, with TRBD1 matching over 9 bases. Germline lookup yields CDR1 SGHTA and CDR2 FQGNSA. V was pared by 7 bases and J by 2 bases, with 5 bases of the junction left unmatched. This CDR3 comprises 15 residues. Written as DNA, the CDR3 is TGTGCCAGCAACGCAGGACAGGGGACTAATGAAAAACTGTTTTTT. Translated: CASNAGQGTNEKLFF.

Concerning this clone: This sample includes further DNA sequences coding for the same CDR3. This chain uses TRBV15 with TRBJ2-5, with TRBD2 as a possible D gene (7 bases). The CDR3 sequence is 14 residues long. Trimming removed 0 bases at V and 5 bases at J, with 10 bases between. CDR1 LNHNV and CDR2 YYDKDF come from the germline V gene (reference sequence). The CDR3 reads CATSRDRGGETQYF. In DNA, the CDR3 is TGTGCCACCAGCAGAGATAGGGGGGGGGAGACCCAGTACTTC.

The V and J genes are TRBV7-2 and TRBJ2-3; TRBD1 aligns across 8 bases. The length of the CDR3 is 14 residues. Germline values: CDR1 SGHTA, CDR2 FQGNSA. V lost 1 base, J lost 6 bases, and 3 bases stayed unmatched. CDR3 coding DNA: TGTGCCAGCAGCTTAGGGACAGGGTGGGATACGCAGTATTTT. It translates to CASSLGTGWDTQYF.

Points on this clone: An end of the junction differs from the germline gene, which may be a read error. This chain joins TRBV7-2 and TRBJ2-1, with a tentative D call TRBD1 (5 bases). The CDR3 contains 11 residues. The V gene's germline CDR1 is SGHTA and CDR2 FQGNSA. The DNA of the CDR3 is TGTGCCAGCAGCTTAGACCGGACCAGGGTCTTC. Encoded protein: CASSLDRTRVF.

In its sample, this clone was seen a few times. This chain connects TRBV7-2 to TRBJ1-5, with D uncertain. V lost 5 bases and J 0 bases, leaving 2 bases between the germline ends. This CDR3 has 12 amino acids. CDR1 is SGHTA and CDR2 is FQGNSA in the germline V gene. The DNA for the CDR3 is TGTGCCAGCAGCCGTAGCAATCAGCCCCAGCATTTT. Translating gives CASSRSNQPQHF.

The rearrangement links TRBV6-6 to TRBJ1-3, with TRBD1 as a possible D gene (6 bases). Germline CDR1 and CDR2: MNHNY and SVGAGI (reference sequence). CDR3 length: 16 amino acids. Trimming cost V 6 bases and J 4 bases, with 19 bases left between them. The CDR3 DNA sequence: TGTGCCAGCAGCAGCGGACACAGGGCGACCGGAAACACCATATATTTT. As protein: CASSSGHRATGNTIYF.

This chain uses TRBV7-2 with TRBJ1-1, with unresolved D. The germline V and J ends were trimmed by 0 bases and 5 bases, with 10 bases remaining between them. Germline CDR1 reads SGHTA; CDR2 reads FQGNSA. The CDR3 contains 14 residues. CDR3 protein: CASSLAEDFTEAFF. The CDR3 DNA follows: TGTGCCAGCAGCTTAGCGGAGGATTTTACTGAAGCTTTCTTT.

The chain couples TRBV28 to TRBJ2-1; D call uncertain. This CDR3 is built from 14 residues. Germline V CDR1 and CDR2: MDHEN, SYDVKM. Trimming removed 10 bases from V and 5 bases from J, with 18 bases in between. CDR3 in amino acids: CATLRQGRNNEQFF. DNA for the CDR3: TGTGCCACCCTAAGACAAGGTAGGAACAATGAGCAGTTCTTC.

This chain uses TRBV9 with TRBJ2-3, with 11 nucleotides matching TRBD2. The CDR3 runs 16 residues. V was clipped by 2 bases and J by 4 bases; unmatched bases: 6. Germline V gives CDR1 SGDLS, CDR2 YYNGEE. The CDR3 bases are TGTGCCAGCAGCGTGGGGGTAGCGGGAGGGTCAGATACGCAGTATTTT. Its protein is CASSVGVAGGSDTQYF.

This clone was counted once. This CDR3 is CASIAIQGTTEAFF. The CDR3 nucleotides read TGTGCCAGCATTGCGATCCAGGGTACTACTGAAGCTTTCTTT. J is TRBJ1-1 and V is TRBV6-1, with a tentative D call TRBD1 (5 bases). Deletions cut 7 bases from V and 5 bases from J, with 17 bases between. Germline CDR1 MNHNS, CDR2 SASEGT. The CDR3 length is 14 residues.

This clone came up a few times. The chain joins TRBV7-8 to TRBJ2-3, with TRBD2 matching over 13 bases. In germline, CDR1 is SGHVS, CDR2 FQNEAQ. Germline trimming cut 4 bases from V and 4 bases from J; bases unmatched to any gene: 11. The CDR3 extends over 18 amino acids. The CDR3 DNA reads as TGTGCCAGCAGCTCCGCGACCGCGGGACTAGCGGGGTCAGATACGCAGTATTTT. Translating it yields CASSSATAGLAGSDTQYF.

Turning to this clone: This specimen includes other DNA sequences encoding the same CDR3. V is TRBV9 and J is TRBJ2-7, with 7 bases fitting TRBD2. This CDR3 is 14 amino acids long. Germline V lookup: CDR1 SGDLS, CDR2 YYNGEE. Trimming took 0 bases from V and 5 from J; bases not matched to a gene: 5. In nucleotides, the CDR3 is TGTGCCAGCAGCGTAGCGGGGGGAATTGACGAGCAGTACTTC. As protein: CASSVAGGIDEQYF.

This clone occurred once. CDR3 residues: CASSLHRKTEAFF. The CDR3 DNA reads TGTGCCAGCAGTTTACACAGAAAGACTGAAGCTTTCTTT. The chain couples TRBV28 to TRBJ1-1; D is ambiguous. Trimming shortened V by 2 bases and J by 5 bases, and 9 bases separated the two germline ends. The CDR3 is 13 residues long. CDR1 is MDHEN and CDR2 is SYDVKM in the germline V gene.

This chain uses TRBV6-5 with TRBJ2-3; 10 nucleotides match TRBD1. Germline trimming cut 2 bases from V and 4 bases from J; bases unmatched to any gene: 3. The CDR3 totals 15 residues. Looked up from germline, CDR1 is MNHEY and CDR2 is SVGAGI. The CDR3 DNA is TGTGCCAGCAGTTACGGGACAGGGGTGGCAGATACGCAGTATTTT. Translating it yields CASSYGTGVADTQYF.

CDR3 in amino acids: CASSPGTGRGTEAFF. CDR3 in DNA: TGCGCCAGCAGCCCAGGGACAGGTCGGGGCACTGAAGCTTTCTTT. This chain uses TRBV4-3 with TRBJ1-1; 8 nucleotides match TRBD1. Germline V gene data show CDR1 as LGHNA and CDR2 as YSLEER. Trimming cost V 4 bases and J 4 bases; bases outside gene matches: 8. This CDR3 has 15 amino acids.